This T cell receptor (beta chain) was found in a study of cytomegalovirus exposure and HLA in healthy donors (dated by TCRdb to 2015 to 2018). About the study as a whole: According to a later analysis, the 120 validation repertoires were produced on the same platform as the 700 or so repertoires of the first cohort. To predict cytomegalovirus infection status, the study brought together high-throughput TCR immunosequencing, statistical association of individual TCRs with disease status, and machine learning. The study aimed to test whether cataloging public T cell receptors could reveal signatures of past pathogen exposure. A separate validation cohort of 100 to 150 different subjects was used in addition to the roughly 700-subject first cohort. What the research found in general, with its limitations: A later analysis found that TCRs clustered in the first cohort also tended to co-occur in the 110 or so validation repertoires, with approximately 95% of cluster scores above 0. According to the authors, the approach could potentially be generalized to other disease states and immunological phenotypes. In vitro tests confirmed that a few of the cytomegalovirus-associated TCR beta chains recognize cytomegalovirus antigens. Most TCR sequences were seen in very few donors, while some public TCRs were found in many individuals. The study listed 150 to 200 TCR beta chains as associated with cytomegalovirus. A later analysis lacked HLA typing for the validation cohort, so it scored co-occurrence in that cohort across all 120 or so repertoires. The classifier was reported to diagnose cytomegalovirus status with high specificity and sensitivity in both the original and validation cohorts.

Including the terminal cysteine and phenylalanine, the CDR3 comprises 14 residues. Here the CDR3 DNA is all that survives: 42 bases in frame from base 1. The germline V end is reduced by 1 base and the J end by 8 bases; junction bases left unmatched: 1. From a lookup of the germline V gene (reference sequence), CDR1 and CDR2 are SEHNR and FQNEAQ. Separate from the roughly 650-subject first cohort, the validation cohort of 95 to 150 subjects was the group to which the donors belonged. With regard to this clone: Which antigen it targets is not known. No qualities accompany the bases; no much larger clone lies one base away.

Receptors were amplified or captured by the immunoSEQ multiplex PCR assay. As for the original processing: A statistical classification framework was developed to diagnose cytomegalovirus status using the catalog of TCR beta chain sequences. The table comes from immuneACCESS by way of TCRdb, which keeps in-frame sequences with V and J called. Part of the clones is missing from these tables; in studies checked, under half for an unresolved V gene and the rest for unknown reasons. D and trimming were read from the DNA, whereas the V and J calls and clone size are those reported in that table. The sample contains over 200,000 clones, over 65% of them found a single time. The ten largest clonotypes hold roughly 5.4% of the sample.

The sample consisted of PBMCs. The rearranged chain carries TRBV7-9 and TRBJ2-1; TRBD2 agrees with 11 junctional bases. The source of this sequence is a woman between 18 and 29 years old in good health and CMV-seronegative. The DNA is TGTGCCAGCAGCTTAGTGGGACTAGCGGATGAGCAGTTCTTC. Translated, this is CASSLVGLADEQFF.